The TCR beta chain described here comes from a study of blood T cell repertoires in COVID-19 (TCRdb year 2020). Background for the entire study: Samples covering the acute and convalescent phases of COVID-19 were provided by collaborators in the United States, Italy and Spain. Subjects who had been exposed to COVID-19, were actively infected with it, or had recovered from it provided the deeply sampled blood TCRbeta repertoires that made up the dataset. The repertoires were made available in a free public database intended to serve as a resource for research on the immune response to SARS-CoV-2. The prospective study material was composed of cDNA or gDNA derived from T cells, B-cell-depleted T cells, or PBMCs. Where available, HLA class I and class II types were obtained from metadata supplied by the sample provider rather than from assay-based typing. The samples were drawn from the first 160 participants of the ongoing ImmuneRACE study and from over 950 subjects provided by 6 global collaborators. The sample metadata nearly always contained a de-identified subject ID, COVID-19 status, age in years and sex. Points the paper makes about the study in general: How much clinical and demographic metadata was included differed by source and by participant, and the metadata was provided uncurated.

As regards this clone: It has no known antigen specificity. The record has no base qualities; no much larger clone is one base away.

Whole blood was collected in K2EDTA tubes by collaborating institutions according to the institutions' own protocols. For TCRbeta analysis, collaborator samples were shipped as frozen whole blood, as isolated PBMCs, or as DNA extracted from either sample type. TCRbeta CDR3 regions were amplified from genomic DNA by means of the immunoSEQ Assay, a bias-controlled multiplex PCR. Regarding the original processing steps: The number of nucleated cells in each sample was estimated by amplification of reference gene primers within the assay. To quantify the absolute abundance of each unique TCRbeta CDR3 rearrangement, sequence reads were collapsed and filtered. For each sample, productive Simpson clonality was calculated as the square root of Simpson's diversity index over productive rearrangements. The table was pulled from immuneACCESS by TCRdb, which kept in-frame rearrangements only. Such tables lose some clones; where checked, under half of the loss comes from unresolved V genes, and the rest has no known cause. Clone size and V and J calls were adopted from that table, with D and trimming inferred from the DNA. This sample is represented by 200,000 or so clones; 88% of them were singletons. The biggest ten clones account for around 1.9% of the sample.

This TCR came from a man between 65 and 85 years old with active or convalescent COVID-19. Sequencing was done on a sample of peripheral blood.

The DNA sequence is TGTGCCAGCAGCAAGACAGGAGGCAATCAGCCCCAGCATTTT. This is translated as CASSKTGGNQPQHF. The rearranged chain carries TRBV5-6 and TRBJ1-5; the D region possibly corresponds to TRBD1 (6 bases align). V loses 4 bases of germline sequence and J loses 2 bases, and the interval between the two ends is 10 bases. According to the germline V gene, CDR1 reads SGHDT and CDR2 reads YYEEEE. Spanning cysteine to phenylalanine, the CDR3 consists of 14 amino acids. Here the CDR3 DNA is all that survives: 42 bases in frame from base 1.